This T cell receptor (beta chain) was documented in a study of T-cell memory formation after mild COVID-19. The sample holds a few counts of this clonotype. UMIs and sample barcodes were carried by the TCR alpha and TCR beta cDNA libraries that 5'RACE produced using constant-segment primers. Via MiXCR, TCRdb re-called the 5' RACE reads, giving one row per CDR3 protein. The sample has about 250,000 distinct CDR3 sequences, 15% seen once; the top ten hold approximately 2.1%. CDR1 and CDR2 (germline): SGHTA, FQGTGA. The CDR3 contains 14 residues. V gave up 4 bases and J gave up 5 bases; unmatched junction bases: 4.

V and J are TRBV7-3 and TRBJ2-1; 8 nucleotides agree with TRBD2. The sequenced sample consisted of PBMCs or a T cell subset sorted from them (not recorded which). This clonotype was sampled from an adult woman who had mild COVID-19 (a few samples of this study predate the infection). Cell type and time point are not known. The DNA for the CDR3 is TGTGCCAGCAGCTCAAAGACTAGCGACAATGAGCAGTTCTTC. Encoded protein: CASSSKTSDNEQFF.